This passage covers 32 T cell receptor beta chains from one sample sequenced in a study of spatial heterogeneity in lung cancer. Time point described: blood at routine non-recurrence follow-up after resection. In each case, whole RNA from tumor, nontumor lung or frozen PBMC was sequenced unsorted. In TCRdb, the 5' RACE reads were re-called with MiXCR into one record per CDR3 protein. Seen here are about 26,000 distinct CDR3 sequences, approximately 6% observed once, and the top ten hold approximately 20%. The sample consisted of PBMCs, taken at follow-up. These receptors all stem from a male donor with early-stage non-small cell lung cancer.

This clonotype has a count of ten or more. The genes are TRBV6-2 or TRBV6-3 and TRBJ2-7; D uncertain. V gave up 8 bases and J gave up 7 bases, with 9 bases separating them. The CDR3 runs 10 residues. Germline values: CDR1 MNHEY, CDR2 SVGEGT. The CDR3 DNA follows: TGTGCCAGCGGTGATGGGGAGCAGTACTTC. As protein: CASGDGEQYF.

This clonotype turned up a few times. The chain employs TRBV7-9 and TRBJ2-7; the D gene is possibly TRBD1 (6 bases). V lost 7 bases and J lost 3, with 10 bases in between. CDR1 SEHNR and CDR2 FQNEAQ come from the germline V gene (reference sequence). This CDR3 contains 12 residues. CDR3 protein: CASNLGGYEQYV. For the CDR3, the DNA is TGTGCCAGCAACCTAGGGGGCTACGAGCAGTACGTC.

There are many counts of this clonotype. The chain recombines TRBV21-1 with TRBJ2-7; TRBD1, the D gene given by the table, was not confirmed from the DNA. TRBV21-1 is classified as a pseudogene. The length of the CDR3 is 14 residues. Written as DNA, the CDR3 is TGTGCCAGCAGCAAACTCCCAGGGAACTACGAGCAGTACGTC. This encodes CASSKLPGNYEQYV.

This clonotype has just a few counts. The V and J genes are TRBV3-1 and TRBJ1-1; D is possibly TRBD1 (5 bases). Germline V CDR1 and CDR2: LGHDT, YNNKEL (reference sequence). Trimming pared 5 bases from V and 8 bases from J, leaving 21 bases between. The CDR3 runs 15 residues. CDR3 in amino acids: CASSENARTINEAFF. The CDR3 DNA sequence: TGTGCCAGCAGCGAGAACGCTCGGACAATCAACGAAGCTTTCTTT.

This clonotype came up many times. This chain connects TRBV18 to TRBJ1-1, with D maybe TRBD1 (5 bases). Deletions cut 4 bases from V and 0 bases from J, with 12 bases between. The V gene's germline CDR1 is KGHSH and CDR2 LQKENI. The CDR3 extends over 15 amino acids. The CDR3 here is CASSLLTGVNTEAFF. CDR3 coding DNA: TGTGCCAGCTCACTTCTTACAGGAGTGAACACTGAAGCTTTCTTT.

The rearrangement links TRBV9 to TRBJ2-3; D perhaps matches TRBD2 (6 bases). Looked up from germline, CDR1 is SGDLS and CDR2 is YYNGEE. The V end was cut by 0 bases, the J end by 0 bases, with 29 bases between. The CDR3 sequence is 22 residues long. In DNA form, the CDR3 reads TGTGCCAGCAGCGTAGCTACCGGGGGTGCCCTGTCAACACGGAGTAGCACAGATACGCAGTATTTT. Amino acids: CASSVATGGALSTRSSTDTQYF. Full variable domain (missing parts from reference TRBV9 and TRBJ2-3): DSGVTQTPKHLITATGQRVTLRCSPRSGDLSVYWYQQSLDQGLQFLIQYYNGEERAKGNILERFSAQQFPDLHSELNLSSLELGDSALYFCASSVATGGALSTRSSTDTQYFGPGTRLTVL.

This clonotype was recorded at least ten times. One end of the junction does not line up with germline, which may come from a read error. The gene calls are TRBV9 and TRBJ2-5, with 8 bases identical to TRBD2. The CDR3 has 12 amino acids. Looked up from germline, CDR1 is SGDLS and CDR2 is YYNGEE. CDR3 sequence reads: CASSGMGLGLHF. The CDR3 nucleotides read TGTGCCAGCAGCGGCATGGGACTAGGGTTGCACTTC.

This clonotype appeared many times. The V call is TRBV15, the J call TRBJ1-1; weak D call: TRBD1 (6 bases). V lost 0 bases and J 6 bases, leaving 14 bases between the germline ends. Per the germline V gene, CDR1 is LNHNV and CDR2 is YYDKDF (reference sequence). The CDR3 has 15 residues. CDR3 DNA sequence: TGTGCCACCAGCAGAGATCACGGGGGGCCCCCTGAAGCTTTCTTT. Its translation: CATSRDHGGPPEAFF. Full variable domain (remainder filled in from reference TRBV15 and TRBJ1-1): DAMVIQNPRYQVTQFGKPVTLSCSQTLNHNVMYWYQQKSSQAPKLLFHYYDKDFNNEADTPDNFQSRRPNTSFCFLDIRSPGLGDTAMYLCATSRDHGGPPEAFFGQGTRLTVV.

This clonotype was seen ten or more times. This chain connects TRBV3-1 to TRBJ2-2, with D maybe TRBD2 (7 bases). The CDR3 consists of 14 residues. The germline CDR1 and CDR2 sequences are LGHDT and YNNKEL (reference sequence). Trimming stripped 6 bases from V and 7 bases from J, with 15 bases between. The CDR3 sequence is CASRAPGGFGELFF. In nucleotides, the CDR3 is TGTGCCAGCAGGGCCCCGGGGGGCTTCGGGGAGCTGTTTTTT. Supplemented by reference TRBV3-1 and TRBJ2-2, the full variable domain reads DTAVSQTPKYLVTQMGNDKSIKCEQNLGHDTMYWYKQDSKKFLKIMFSYNNKELIINETVPNRFSPKSPDKAHLNLHINSLELGDSAVYFCASRAPGGFGELFFGEGSRLTVL.

This clonotype has only a few counts. This chain links TRBV18 with TRBJ2-1, with D hard to call. V was clipped by 6 bases and J by 0 bases, with 12 bases between them. This CDR3 is built from 15 residues. Looked up from germline, CDR1 is KGHSH and CDR2 is LQKENI. The CDR3 sequence: CASSPTPNSYNEQFF. The CDR3 nucleotides read TGTGCCAGCTCGCCCACACCGAACTCCTACAATGAGCAGTTCTTC.

Only a few counts were recorded for this clonotype. V gene TRBV7-2 combines with J gene TRBJ1-6; 11 bases fit TRBD1. Germline-derived CDR1 and CDR2 are SGHTA and FQGNSA. The CDR3 consists of 17 residues. Trimming removed 1 base from V and 10 bases from J; junction bases left unmatched: 9. The CDR3 region is CASSLVGQGAQVSPLHF. The CDR3 nucleotides read TGTGCCAGCAGCTTAGTCGGACAGGGGGCGCAGGTCTCACCCCTCCACTTT.

This clonotype was picked up many times. This chain joins TRBV3-1 and TRBJ1-3; TRBD1 might be the D (6 bases). Trimming took 5 bases from V and 0 from J, leaving 14 bases between them. Germline loops: CDR1 LGHDT, CDR2 YNNKEL (reference sequence). This CDR3 is built from 16 residues. The CDR3 bases are TGTGCCAGCAGCTTCGAAGGGGGAACCTCTGGAAACACCATATATTTT. Amino acids: CASSFEGGTSGNTIYF.

The rearrangement links TRBV5-1 to TRBJ1-5, with TRBD1 matching over 7 bases. Germline-derived CDR1 and CDR2 are SGHRS and YFSETQ. This CDR3 comprises 15 residues. V trimming: 0 bases; J trimming: 2 bases; junction bases outside the gene matches: 2. CDR3 amino acids: CASSLEGGGNQPQHF. CDR3 DNA: TGCGCCAGCAGCTTGGAAGGGGGCGGCAATCAGCCCCAGCATTTT. The full variable domain, in which reference TRBV5-1 and TRBJ1-5 provide the parts outside the CDR3, is KAGVTQTPRYLIKTRGQQVTLSCSPISGHRSVSWYQQTPGQGLQFLFEYFSETQRNKGNFPGRFSGRQFSNSRSEMNVSTLELGDSALYLCASSLEGGGNQPQHFGDGTRLSIL.

This clonotype was seen many times. V usage is TRBV5-4 and J usage is TRBJ1-1, with D unclear. Trimming removed 1 base from V and 11 bases from J, with 24 bases in between. The CDR3 covers 16 residues. Per the germline V gene, CDR1 is SGHNT and CDR2 is YYREEE (reference sequence). The CDR3 nucleotides are TGTGCCAGCAGCTTGATGGCAGGAGGAGGGATGAGTTCGGCTTTCTTT. Protein sequence: CASSLMAGGGMSSAFF.

This clonotype appeared a few times. The rearrangement links TRBV20-1 to TRBJ2-3; 11 bases line up with TRBD2. This CDR3 contains 16 residues. J was trimmed by 2 bases and V by 2 bases; bases with no gene match: 6. Germline assignment: CDR1 DFQATT and CDR2 SNEGSKA (reference sequence). The CDR3 DNA reads as TGCAGTGCTAGATTGTCTAGCGGGGGGACCACAGATACGCAGTATTTT. As protein: CSARLSSGGTTDTQYF.

The V gene is TRBV2, the J gene TRBJ2-7; possibly TRBD1 for D (6 bases). The CDR3 spans 13 residues. The V end was cut by 6 bases, the J end by 4 bases, with 13 bases between. CDR1 and CDR2 from the germline V gene are SNHLY and FYNNEI. Here the CDR3 DNA reads TGTGCCAGCAGGGACAGTAAAGGGTACGAGCAGTACTTC. Translating gives CASRDSKGYEQYF.

This clonotype came up many times. This rearrangement joins TRBV7-2 to TRBJ2-4, with 9 bases that match TRBD2. Germline V gives CDR1 SGHTA, CDR2 FQGNSA. The CDR3 has 16 amino acids. The J segment lost 1 base and the V segment lost 5 bases, leaving 6 bases of the junction unmatched. DNA for the CDR3: TGTGCCAGCAGCGAGGGACTAGCAGGGGCCAAAAACATTCAGTACTTC. Amino acids: CASSEGLAGAKNIQYF.

By its share, this clonotype is medium-sized. This CDR3 is CSARSGDRDTDTQYF. CDR3 DNA sequence: TGCAGTGCTAGATCAGGGGATCGGGACACAGATACGCAGTATTTT. The V call is TRBV20-1, the J call TRBJ2-3; D possibly corresponds to TRBD1 (6 bases). The CDR3 spans 15 residues. Germline-derived CDR1 and CDR2 are DFQATT and SNEGSKA (reference sequence). Trimming pared 2 bases from V and 2 bases from J, leaving 14 bases between.

This clonotype was found many times. V and J are TRBV29-1 and TRBJ1-1, with D possibly matching TRBD1 (5 bases). The CDR3 consists of 12 residues. V lost 7 bases and J lost 5, with 14 bases in between. Germline V gives CDR1 SQVTM, CDR2 ANQGSEA. Written as DNA, the CDR3 is TGCAGCGCCTTACGGGACGGGACTGAAGCTTTCTTT. Its protein is CSALRDGTEAFF.

Details on this clonotype: With a much larger clone just one base away, this may be a read error. The chain combines TRBV5-4 with TRBJ1-2; D perhaps matches TRBD1 (5 bases). V was clipped by 4 bases and J by 3 bases, with 10 bases between them. The CDR3 spans 13 residues. The germline CDR1 and CDR2 sequences are SGHNT and YYREEE (reference sequence). As DNA, the CDR3 is TGTGCCAGCAGCCTTGGGGGAGACTATGGCTACACCTTC. Translation: CASSLGGDYGYTF. Based on the CDR3 plus reference TRBV5-4 and TRBJ1-2, the full variable domain is ETGVTQSPTHLIKTRGQQVTLRCSSQSGHNTVSWYQQALGQGPQFIFQYYREEENGRGNFPPRFSGLQFPNYSSELNVNALELDDSALYLCASSLGGDYGYTFGSGTRLTVV.

The V gene is TRBV12-5, the J gene TRBJ1-1; D remains ambiguous. V lost 6 bases and J 1 base, leaving 9 bases between the germline ends. Germline lookup yields CDR1 LGHNT and CDR2 FRNRAP. This CDR3 comprises 13 residues. CDR3 coding DNA: TGTGCTAGTGGCCCAAGACAGAACACTGAAGCTTTCTTT. Translating gives CASGPRQNTEAFF.

This clonotype was counted between two and nine times. V usage is TRBV7-2 and J usage is TRBJ2-1; 8 positions agree with TRBD2. The CDR3 totals 16 residues. Germline V gene lookup returns CDR1 SGHTA and CDR2 FQGNSA. V trimming: 1 base; J trimming: 0 bases; junction bases outside the gene matches: 2. The CDR3: CASSLGAGGSYNEQFF. As DNA, the CDR3 is TGTGCCAGCAGCTTAGGTGCGGGAGGCTCCTACAATGAGCAGTTCTTC.

This clonotype was seen many times. This chain joins TRBV20-1 and TRBJ2-7; the match to TRBD1 covers 8 bases. The V and J ends lost 4 bases and 3 bases, in that order; junction bases with no gene match: 2. The germline gives CDR1 DFQATT, CDR2 SNEGSKA (reference sequence). There are 12 residues in the CDR3. CDR3: CSAKQGDYEQYV. The CDR3 DNA is TGCAGTGCTAAACAGGGGGACTACGAGCAGTACGTC.

Ten or more counts support this clonotype. The chain carries TRBV6-5 and TRBJ2-7; 8 nucleotides align to TRBD1. CDR1 is MNHEY and CDR2 is SVGAGI in the germline V gene. V was clipped by 6 bases and J by 6 bases; unmatched bases: 7. The CDR3 extends over 13 amino acids. The CDR3 sequence is CASRGTGLPEQYF. The CDR3 nucleotides read TGTGCCAGCAGGGGGACAGGCCTGCCCGAGCAGTACTTC.

This clonotype came up many times. This chain uses TRBV12-3 or TRBV12-4 with TRBJ1-4; D is possibly TRBD1 (5 bases). This CDR3 has 14 residues. The V gene lost 1 base and the J gene lost 3 bases, with 6 bases spanning the gap. The CDR3 nucleotides are TGTGCCAGCAGTTTAGAAGGGGCTAATGAAAAACTGTTTTTT. This translates into CASSLEGANEKLFF.

This chain joins TRBV25-1 and TRBJ1-2; D remains unclear. The CDR3 sequence is 14 residues long. The germline V gene has CDR1 MGHDK and CDR2 SYGVNS. The V gene lost 1 base and the J gene lost 0 bases, with 6 bases spanning the gap. CDR3: CASSEWRPNYGYTF. In DNA, the CDR3 is TGTGCCAGCAGTGAATGGCGACCTAACTATGGCTACACCTTC.

This clonotype was seen many times. This chain links TRBV7-6 with TRBJ1-1, with D uncertain. Trimming shortened V by 5 bases and J by 5 bases, and 18 bases separated the two germline ends. The CDR3 covers 15 residues. Germline assignment: CDR1 SGHVS and CDR2 FNYEAQ. The CDR3 sequence: CASSPRGDLGTEAFF. The CDR3, as DNA: TGTGCCAGCAGCCCGCGTGGAGACTTAGGGACTGAAGCTTTCTTT.

There are many counts of this clonotype. The chain joins TRBV12-3 or TRBV12-4 to TRBJ1-2; unclear D gene. Trimming removed 4 bases at V and 2 bases at J, with 8 bases between. The CDR3 loop spans 13 amino acids. CDR3 bases: TGTGCCAGCAGTTCCGGCCAGAACTATGGCTACACCTTC. Translated, it gives CASSSGQNYGYTF.

This clonotype came up many times. The chain combines TRBV11-2 with TRBJ2-1, with D possibly matching TRBD1 (6 bases). Germline V gene lookup returns CDR1 SGHAT and CDR2 FQNNGV. V lost 3 bases to trimming and J lost 11 bases, with 8 bases between them. The CDR3 covers 11 residues. The CDR3 DNA sequence: TGTGCCAGCAGCTTTGACAGGCAGCAGTTCTTC. Translating it yields CASSFDRQQFF.

V usage is TRBV12-3 or TRBV12-4 and J usage is TRBJ2-3, with a tentative D call TRBD1 (6 bases). V was trimmed by 5 bases and J by 2 bases, leaving 11 bases between them. The CDR3 covers 14 residues. As DNA, the CDR3 is TGTGCCAGCAGTGAGCAGGGGTCCACAGATACGCAGTATTTT. Encoded protein: CASSEQGSTDTQYF.

The chain uses TRBV12-3 or TRBV12-4 and TRBJ2-2; D might be TRBD2 (7 bases). Trimming stripped 3 bases from V and 7 bases from J, with 12 bases between. This CDR3 is 14 amino acids long. The CDR3 coding sequence is TGTGCCAGCAGTTTTGGAGGGGGGGTCGGGGAGCTGTTTTTT. The encoded protein is CASSFGGGVGELFF.

This clonotype was seen a few times. CDR3 in amino acids: CASTPTVNYNEQFF. CDR3 in DNA: TGTGCCAGCACCCCGACAGTAAACTACAATGAGCAGTTCTTC. The chain is built from TRBV6-5 and TRBJ2-1; D may be TRBD1 (5 bases). From germline, CDR1 is MNHEY and CDR2 SVGAGI. There are 14 residues in the CDR3. V was pared by 7 bases and J by 3 bases, with 13 bases between.